What follows is one T cell receptor beta chain and its context. The data derive from a study of shared T cell receptors in the human thymus. Assay used: immunoSEQ multiplex PCR; TCRdb lists only in-frame clones, some missing. The sample includes about 660,000 clones, 87% seen only once; the top ten take about 0.0094%. V was pared by 5 bases and J by 8 bases, with 9 bases of the junction left unmatched. The CDR3 has 14 amino acids. From germline, CDR1 is SGHVS and CDR2 FQNEAQ. The same sample was also used in a study of human thymus T cells. That report adds: Congenital heart defects were the reason for the corrective surgery that the donors, healthy Finnish infants, were having. Thymus was obtained from resections taken during corrective heart surgery. Blood and thymic repertoires both appeared biased in V and J gene usage. Related research has reported that thymic repertoires overlap highly among unrelated individuals.

This TCR was recovered from a boy under two years old with a congenital heart defect. Sequences were obtained from thymocytes. The rearrangement links TRBV7-8 to TRBJ2-1, with 7 bases matching TRBD1. The CDR3 sequence is CASSQAQGCDEQFF. CDR3 nucleotide sequence: TGTGCCAGCAGCCAAGCACAGGGGTGCGATGAGCAGTTCTTC.